This entry features one T cell receptor beta chain sequence. The antigen it recognizes is unknown. No base qualities exist here, and no much larger clone lies one base off it. This entry belongs to a study of blood T cell repertoires in COVID-19 (dated by TCRdb to the early 2020s). Context from the whole study: Collaborator samples came from the United States, Italy and Spain and covered acute and convalescent phases of COVID-19. Deeply sampled blood TCRbeta repertoires from subjects exposed to, actively infected with, or recovered from COVID-19 were included in the dataset. Where available, HLA class I and class II types were obtained from metadata supplied by the sample provider rather than from assay-based typing. The prospective study material was composed of cDNA or gDNA derived from T cells, B-cell-depleted T cells, or PBMCs. The samples were drawn from the first 160 participants of the ongoing ImmuneRACE study and from more than 1,000 subjects provided by 6 global collaborators. A de-identified subject ID, COVID-19 status, age in years and sex were almost always included in the sample metadata. The repertoires were released in a freely available public database intended as a resource for research on the immune response to SARS-CoV-2. General findings and caveats noted by the study authors: The amount of clinical and demographic metadata varied by source and participant and was provided uncurated.

The CDR1 and CDR2 encoded by the germline V gene are SNHLY and FYNNEI. There are 16 amino acids in the CDR3, from cysteine to phenylalanine inclusive. Of the read, only the CDR3 DNA is kept; its 48 bases are in frame from base 1. The trim is 7 bases for V and 0 bases for J, with a gap of 16 bases between the germline ends. One collaborating source in Seattle enrolled patients during active infection and followed them longitudinally through the course of disease. Whole blood was collected in K2EDTA tubes by collaborating institutions according to the institutions' own protocols. For TCRbeta analysis, collaborator samples were shipped as frozen whole blood, as isolated PBMCs, or as DNA extracted from either sample type. The immunoSEQ Assay, a bias-controlled multiplex PCR, was used to amplify TCRbeta CDR3 regions from genomic DNA. In the original analysis: Nucleated cell counts per sample were estimated from amplification of reference gene primers within the assay. Sequence reads were collapsed and filtered to measure the absolute abundance of every unique TCRbeta CDR3 rearrangement. For each sample, productive Simpson clonality was calculated as the square root of Simpson's diversity index across productive rearrangements. Held by TCRdb, this immuneACCESS table contains in-frame sequences only and omits some clones. Under half of the omission traces to an unresolved V gene where checked; the cause of the rest is unknown. V, J and clone size were drawn from that table, and D and trimming were deduced from the DNA. The table for this sample lists 200,000 to 250,000 clones; around 83% of them were counted only once. The ten largest make up approximately 7.6% of the sample.

This TCR came from a woman over 75 with COVID-19, enrolled during active disease. The rearranged chain carries TRBV2 and TRBJ1-3; a confident D gene designation cannot be given. Sequenced sample: peripheral blood. CDR3 sequence: CASTIGPPPSGNTIYF. The DNA sequence is TGTGCCAGCACAATCGGTCCCCCGCCCTCTGGAAACACCATATATTTT. Reference TRBV2 and TRBJ1-3 genes cover what lies past the CDR3, so the full variable domain is EPEVTQTPSHQVTQMGQEVILRCVPISNHLYFYWYRQILGQKVEFLVSFYNNEISEKSEIFDDQFSVERPDGSNFTLKIRSTKLEDSAMYFCASTIGPPPSGNTIYFGEGSWLTVV.